The following is a T cell receptor (beta chain) sequence with its context. What it binds is unknown. Repertoires were generated with immunoSEQ multiplex PCR, while TCRdb's copy carries only in-frame clones and drops some. The sample yields roughly 70,000 clones, around 93% seen once. Looked up from germline, CDR1 is SNHLY and CDR2 is FYNNEI. CDR3 length: 19 residues. The J segment lost 2 bases and the V segment lost 7 bases, leaving 13 bases of the junction unmatched. This entry is derived from a study of OX40 agonist ivuxolimab in advanced cancers. About the research overall: Every 2 weeks, ivuxolimab was infused into the patients intravenously at between 0.01 and 10 mg/kg. General study points: In the 0.1-3.0 mg/kg groups, partial responders showed among the lowest expansion.

This TCR derives from an adult with an advanced solid tumor such as melanoma, head and neck, liver or kidney cancer. This specimen was CD4+ or CD8+ T cells sorted from blood, taken in a trial of the OX40 agonist ivuxolimab. The genes are TRBV2 and TRBJ2-3, with 15 nucleotides matching TRBD2. The CDR3 region has the DNA TGTGCCAGCATCCGCCCGGGACTAGCGGGAGGAAGGATCACAGATACGCAGTATTTT. Amino acid sequence: CASIRPGLAGGRITDTQYF.